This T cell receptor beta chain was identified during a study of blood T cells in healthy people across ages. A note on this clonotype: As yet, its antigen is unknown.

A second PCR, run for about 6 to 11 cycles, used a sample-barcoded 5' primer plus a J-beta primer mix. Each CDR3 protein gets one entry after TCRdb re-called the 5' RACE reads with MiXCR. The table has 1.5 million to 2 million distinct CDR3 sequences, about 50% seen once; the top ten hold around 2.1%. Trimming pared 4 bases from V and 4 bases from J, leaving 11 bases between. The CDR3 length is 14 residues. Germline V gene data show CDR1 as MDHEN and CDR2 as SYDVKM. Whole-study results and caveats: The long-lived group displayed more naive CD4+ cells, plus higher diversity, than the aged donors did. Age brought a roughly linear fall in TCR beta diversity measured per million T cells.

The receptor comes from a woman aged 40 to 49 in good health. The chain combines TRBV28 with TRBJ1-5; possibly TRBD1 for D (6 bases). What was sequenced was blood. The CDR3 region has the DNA TGTGCCAGCAGTTCCCAGGGGATAAATCAGCCCCAGCATTTT. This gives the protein CASSSQGINQPQHF.